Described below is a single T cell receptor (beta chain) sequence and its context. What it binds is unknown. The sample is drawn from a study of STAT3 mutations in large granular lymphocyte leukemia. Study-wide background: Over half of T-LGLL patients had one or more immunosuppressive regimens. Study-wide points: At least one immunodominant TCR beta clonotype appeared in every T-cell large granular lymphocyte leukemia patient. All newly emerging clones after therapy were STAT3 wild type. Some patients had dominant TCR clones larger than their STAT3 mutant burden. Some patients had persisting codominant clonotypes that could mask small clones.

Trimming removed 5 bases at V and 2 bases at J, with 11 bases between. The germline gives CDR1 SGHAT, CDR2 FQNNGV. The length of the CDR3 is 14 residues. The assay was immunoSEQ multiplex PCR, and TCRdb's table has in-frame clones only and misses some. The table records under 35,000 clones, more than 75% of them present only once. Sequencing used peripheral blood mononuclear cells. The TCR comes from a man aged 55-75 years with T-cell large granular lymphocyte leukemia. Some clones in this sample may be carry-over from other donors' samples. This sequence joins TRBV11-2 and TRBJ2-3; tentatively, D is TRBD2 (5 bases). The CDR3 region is CASSRGLSTDTQYF. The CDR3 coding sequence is TGTGCCAGCAGCCGTGGACTGTCCACAGATACGCAGTATTTT.